This TCR beta chain was sequenced in a study of T cells in Graves' hyperthyroidism and ophthalmopathy. With 1 base removed from V and 8 bases from J, the gap between germline ends came to 9 bases. The CDR3 has 12 residues. Participants, patients aged 18 to 65, had newly diagnosed hyperthyroidism with a duration under 2 months. In its sample, this clonotype was seen a few times. Amplification yielded TCR beta CDR3 regions, with RNA transcripts as the source. A first-round RT-PCR of the TCR CDR3 used the HTBI primer set. TCRdb itself ran the multiplex PCR reads through MiXCR, one entry per CDR3 protein. The sample lists over 700,000 distinct CDR3 sequences, around 38% occurring once.

This chain uses TRBV12-3 or TRBV12-4 with TRBJ2-7; no clear D gene. The sequenced material came from blood. This clonotype was obtained from a young man with Graves' hyperthyroidism. The CDR3 protein is CASSLGTPQQYF. CDR3 DNA: TGTGCCAGCAGTTTAGGAACACCCCAGCAGTACTTC.